The present T cell receptor beta chain was sequenced within a study of blood T cell repertoires in COVID-19. The repertoire was sequenced with immunoSEQ multiplex PCR; TCRdb's copy has only in-frame clones and lacks some. The sample has 48,000 or so clones, 90% seen once. The receptor was derived from a human donor in a cohort sampled during active COVID-19. Sequencing input: peripheral blood.

The CDR3 DNA is TGTGCCAGCCGCCGGGACAATTACAATGAGCAGTTCTTC. Residues: CASRRDNYNEQFF. The J gene is TRBJ2-1, the V gene TRBV6-5, with D possibly being TRBD1 (6 bases). Germline lookup yields CDR1 MNHEY and CDR2 SVGAGI. Trimming left V 8 bases short and J 4 bases short, with 12 bases between. This CDR3 has 13 residues.